The entry below describes one TCR beta chain. Antigen unknown. This specimen belongs to a study of beta chain features in type 1 diabetes. Findings and caveats of the study: Among all four CD4+ subsets, Type 1 diabetes patients had TCRB CDR3s that were moderately but significantly shorter.

J lost 0 bases, V lost 4 bases, and 9 bases had no gene match. Germline V gene sequence: CDR1 LGHNA, CDR2 YSLEER. This CDR3 has 17 amino acids. Isolated RNA was reverse transcribed in full, so expressed TCRB transcripts were sequenced. Each sample of naive, central memory or regulatory T cells had, on average, approximately 3.5 million reads. The table came from immunoSEQ multiplex PCR; TCRdb's copy has only in-frame clones and leaves some out. The table lists more than 300,000 clones, roughly 9% of them singletons. Sequenced material: central memory CD4+ T cells from blood. The rearrangement uses TRBV4-3 and TRBJ1-3; 7 nucleotides line up with TRBD1. The receptor was derived from a man between 25 and 39 years old with type 1 diabetes. The CDR3 DNA sequence: TGCGCCAGCAGCCGTGGGACAGCCGGGCACTCTGGAAACACCATATATTTT. Amino acid sequence: CASSRGTAGHSGNTIYF.